Following are 15 T cell receptor beta chains from one sample sequenced in a study of cytomegalovirus exposure and HLA in healthy donors. The PCR made use of 60 Vbeta and 13 Jbeta primers. TCRdb's table, derived via immunoSEQ multiplex PCR, lists solely in-frame clones and lacks some. The listing contains fewer than 150,000 clones. Sequences were obtained from PBMCs. The receptors here all came from a woman aged 60-75 years in good health and CMV-seronegative.

The rearrangement links TRBV7-9 to TRBJ1-6, with 10 positions matching TRBD1. Germline CDR1 reads SEHNR; CDR2 reads FQNEAQ (reference sequence). The CDR3 is made up of 14 amino acids. J gave up 9 bases and V 5 bases, and 4 bases lay outside the gene matches. CDR3 sequence reads: CASSLRDRGSPLHF. CDR3 nucleotide sequence: TGTGCCAGCAGCCTACGGGACAGGGGTTCACCCCTCCACTTT. Filled out from reference TRBV7-9 and TRBJ1-6, the complete variable domain reads DTGVSQNPRHKITKRGQNVTFRCDPISEHNRLYWYRQTLGQGPEFLTYFQNEAQLEKSRLLSDRFSAERPKGSFSTLEIQRTEQGDSAMYLCASSLRDRGSPLHFGNGTRLTVT.

This chain links TRBV5-1 with TRBJ2-2; D unclear. V lost 1 base to trimming and J lost 4 bases, with 8 bases between them. Germline assignment: CDR1 SGHRS and CDR2 YFSETQ. This CDR3 comprises 14 residues. CDR3 in DNA: TGCGCCAGCAGCTTGAGCTCAACCACCGGGGAGCTGTTTTTT. As protein: CASSLSSTTGELFF.

The chain employs TRBV27 and TRBJ2-1; D is perhaps TRBD2 (7 bases). The CDR3 has 17 residues. Between the trimmed V and J ends, which lost 0 bases and 3 bases, there was a span of 15 bases. Germline V gene lookup returns CDR1 MNHEY and CDR2 SMNVEV (reference sequence). The CDR3 reads CASSLSWAGAFYNEQFF. The CDR3 DNA sequence: TGTGCCAGCAGTTTATCGTGGGCGGGGGCGTTCTACAATGAGCAGTTCTTC.

V and J are TRBV15 and TRBJ1-2; weak D call: TRBD1 (6 bases). Trimming took 1 base from V and 0 from J, leaving 9 bases between them. There are 15 residues in the CDR3. From germline, CDR1 is LNHNV and CDR2 YYDKDF (reference sequence). DNA of the CDR3: TGTGCCACCAGCAGAGGCAGGGGAGCTAACTATGGCTACACCTTC. Its translation: CATSRGRGANYGYTF. Using reference TRBV15 and TRBJ1-2 for the parts outside the CDR3, the full variable domain is DAMVIQNPRYQVTQFGKPVTLSCSQTLNHNVMYWYQQKSSQAPKLLFHYYDKDFNNEADTPDNFQSRRPNTSFCFLDIRSPGLGDTAMYLCATSRGRGANYGYTFGSGTRLTVV.

CDR3 nucleotides: TGCGCCAGCAGTGAATCGGTACTCTACAATGAGCAGTTCTTC. It specifies CASSESVLYNEQFF. The chain employs TRBV10-1 and TRBJ2-1; D not certain. Trimming stripped 3 bases from V and 3 bases from J, with 9 bases between. The CDR3 covers 14 residues. Germline V gene sequence: CDR1 WNHNN, CDR2 SYGVQD (reference sequence).

This chain joins TRBV6-1 and TRBJ2-7, with 10 bases identical to TRBD1. The CDR3 extends over 15 amino acids. V shed 2 bases and J 4 bases; nucleotides not matched to a gene: 5. The germline gives CDR1 MNHNS, CDR2 SASEGT. The CDR3 sequence is CASSESQGQGYEQYF. The CDR3 coding sequence is TGTGCCAGCAGTGAAAGTCAGGGACAGGGGTACGAGCAGTACTTC.

The V call is TRBV13, the J call TRBJ2-5, with D maybe TRBD2 (6 bases). CDR3 length: 14 amino acids. Per the germline V gene, CDR1 is PRHDT and CDR2 is FYEKMQ (reference sequence). V was trimmed by 0 bases and J by 13 bases, leaving 18 bases between them. The CDR3 reads CASSLGSRGASLYF. CDR3 nucleotides: TGTGCCAGCAGCTTAGGAAGCCGCGGGGCCTCTTTGTACTTC.

The rearrangement uses TRBV19 and TRBJ1-2, with a weak D call TRBD1 (6 bases). V was clipped by 7 bases and J by 8 bases, with 14 bases between them. The CDR3 has 12 amino acids. Per the germline V gene, CDR1 is LNHDA and CDR2 is SQIVND (reference sequence). The CDR3 spells CASKSQGRGYTF. The DNA of the CDR3 is TGTGCCAGTAAGTCACAGGGTCGAGGCTACACCTTC.

V usage is TRBV5-6 and J usage is TRBJ1-5, with D perhaps matching TRBD1 (5 bases). Germline V CDR1 and CDR2: SGHDT, YYEEEE. Trimming removed 4 bases from V and 0 bases from J, with 23 bases in between. CDR3 length equals 19 residues. CDR3 protein: CASSRRGIGGINSNQPQHF. DNA for the CDR3: TGTGCCAGCAGCAGGCGGGGGATAGGCGGGATTAATAGCAATCAGCCCCAGCATTTT. Full variable domain (missing parts from reference TRBV5-6 and TRBJ1-5): DAGVTQSPTHLIKTRGQQVTLRCSPKSGHDTVSWYQQALGQGPQFIFQYYEEEERQRGNFPDRFSGHQFPNYSSELNVNALLLGDSALYLCASSRRGIGGINSNQPQHFGDGTRLSIL.

CDR3 bases: TGCGCCAGCAGTGGGGCTAGCTTCCCAGATACGCAGTATTTT. Translated: CASSGASFPDTQYF. V is TRBV10-1 and J is TRBJ2-3, with a tentative D call TRBD2 (5 bases). The CDR3 loop spans 14 amino acids. In germline, CDR1 is WNHNN, CDR2 SYGVQD (reference sequence). Between the trimmed V and J ends, which lost 4 bases and 4 bases, there was a span of 12 bases.

CDR3 DNA sequence: TGTGCCAGCAGCTTAACAGGGAATGAGCAGTTCTTC. Translating gives CASSLTGNEQFF. The chain links TRBV7-9 to TRBJ2-1, with TRBD1 as a possible D gene (6 bases). The CDR3 length is 12 residues. The V end lost 2 bases, the J end lost 7 bases, and 6 bases lay between the germline ends. The germline CDR1 and CDR2 sequences are SEHNR and FQNEAQ (reference sequence).

This rearrangement joins TRBV7-8 to TRBJ1-5; a weak D match, TRBD1 (6 bases). CDR3 size: 14 residues. V gave up 5 bases and J gave up 10 bases, with 18 bases separating them. CDR1 is SGHVS and CDR2 is FQNEAQ in the germline V gene. CDR3 region: CASSPQGSLQPQHF. In DNA, the CDR3 is TGTGCCAGCAGCCCCCAGGGGAGCCTCCAACCCCAGCATTTT.

V usage is TRBV28 and J usage is TRBJ2-5; 7 bases line up with TRBD2. Germline CDR1 is MDHEN and CDR2 is SYDVKM. V was clipped by 7 bases and J by 1 base; unmatched bases: 9. The CDR3 covers 15 residues. CDR3 nucleotides: TGTGCCAGCACCATTGGGAGGGTCGGCCAAGAGACCCAGTACTTC. Protein sequence: CASTIGRVGQETQYF. Full variable domain (missing parts from reference TRBV28 and TRBJ2-5): DVKVTQSSRYLVKRTGEKVFLECVQDMDHENMFWYRQDPGLGLRLIYFSYDVKMKEKGDIPEGYSVSREKKERFSLILESASTNQTSMYLCASTIGRVGQETQYFGPGTRLLVL.

The V call is TRBV6-4, the J call TRBJ2-1; D may be TRBD1 (5 bases). Germline assignment: CDR1 MRHNA and CDR2 SNTAGT. Trimming pared 2 bases from V and 4 bases from J, leaving 6 bases between. The CDR3 totals 13 residues. This chain's CDR3 is CASSDDRYNEQFF. CDR3 coding DNA: TGTGCCAGCAGTGACGACAGATACAATGAGCAGTTCTTC.

The rearrangement links TRBV28 to TRBJ1-2; D is possibly TRBD1 (6 bases). Germline CDR1 MDHEN, CDR2 SYDVKM. The V end lost 3 bases, the J end lost 0 bases, and 11 bases lay between the germline ends. The CDR3 runs 15 residues. The CDR3 DNA reads TGTGCCAGCAGTTTGGACAGTCTTGCTAACTATGGCTACACCTTC. It encodes CASSLDSLANYGYTF.